The 20 T cell receptor beta chains given below trace back to one sample, sequenced in a study of T cell responses to AZD1222 COVID-19 vaccine. The protocol was immunoSEQ multiplex PCR, while the TCRdb copy is restricted to in-frame clones and leaves out a portion. Of 140,000 or so clones listed, under 95% were seen once; the top ten hold more than 1.5%. The sequenced sample was peripheral blood, obtained 28 days after the second AZD1222 dose. The receptors derive from an adult who received the AZD1222 COVID-19 vaccine.

A word on this clone: At one of its ends the junction is not consistent with the germline gene, which may arise from a read error. V is TRBV7-7 and J is TRBJ2-5, with TRBD2 matching 13 bases. The CDR3 has 15 residues. Per the germline V gene, CDR1 is SSHAT and CDR2 is FNYEAQ (reference sequence). Here the CDR3 reads CASSLGTSGIETQYF. CDR3 sequence (DNA): TGTGCTAGCAGCTTAGGGACTAGCGGGATTGAGACCCAGTACTTC.

The chain recombines TRBV19 with TRBJ1-5; perhaps TRBD1 as D (6 bases). CDR3 size: 15 residues. Trimming removed 5 bases at V and 6 bases at J, with 17 bases between. Germline CDR1 and CDR2: LNHDA and SQIVND (reference sequence). The CDR3 sequence is CASSPIAGAGQPQHF. Here the CDR3 DNA reads TGTGCCAGTAGTCCCATAGCAGGGGCAGGTCAGCCCCAGCATTTT.

The chain employs TRBV19 and TRBJ1-3, with a weak D call TRBD1 (5 bases). Deletions cut 3 bases from V and 2 bases from J, with 11 bases between. In germline, CDR1 is LNHDA, CDR2 SQIVND (reference sequence). The CDR3 length is 15 residues. As DNA, the CDR3 is TGTGCCAGTAGTATTACGGGGGATGCTGGAAACACCATATATTTT. Translated, it gives CASSITGDAGNTIYF.

The gene calls are TRBV9 and TRBJ1-1; 7 bases match TRBD1. The CDR3 is made up of 13 amino acids. CDR1 is SGDLS and CDR2 is YYNGEE in the germline V gene. J gave up 2 bases and V 4 bases, and 2 bases lay outside the gene matches. The CDR3 sequence is CASSQGGNTEAFF. CDR3 DNA sequence: TGTGCCAGCAGCCAGGGGGGAAACACTGAAGCTTTCTTT.

This clone was observed a handful of times. The rearrangement uses TRBV6-5 and TRBJ1-2; 7 bases are a match to TRBD1. Germline CDR1 is MNHEY and CDR2 is SVGAGI. The V segment lost 7 bases and the J segment 7 bases; nucleotides outside the gene matches: 12. The CDR3 contains 14 residues. In DNA form, the CDR3 reads TGTGCCAGCATCCTCGTGACAGGGCGGTTTGGCTACACCTTC. Translated: CASILVTGRFGYTF.

This chain links TRBV6-2 or TRBV6-3 with TRBJ2-2; D is unclear. CDR3 length: 14 amino acids. With 2 bases removed from V and 7 bases from J, the gap between germline ends came to 11 bases. CDR1 is MNHEY and CDR2 is SVGEGT in the germline V gene. The CDR3 loop reads CASSYTPARGELFF. In nucleotides, the CDR3 is TGTGCCAGCAGTTACACGCCAGCTCGCGGGGAGCTGTTTTTT.

This sequence joins TRBV19 and TRBJ2-7, with 12 bases matching TRBD2. CDR3 length equals 14 residues. Germline values: CDR1 LNHDA, CDR2 SQIVND (reference sequence). Here the CDR3 DNA reads TGTGCCAGTAGTATGGACAGCCGGACTAGCGGGGCGCAGGTC. Translating gives CASSMDSRTSGAQV.

The chain carries TRBV29-1 and TRBJ2-7; no definite D call. This CDR3 region has 12 residues. Germline V lookup: CDR1 SQVTM, CDR2 ANQGSEA. Trimming left V 0 bases short and J 3 bases short, with 6 bases between. In DNA, the CDR3 is TGCAGCGTTGAAGAGTCCAGCTACGAGCAGTACTTC. It yields the protein CSVEESSYEQYF.

This chain uses TRBV7-2 with TRBJ2-5; D ambiguous. This CDR3 is 11 amino acids long. Germline V gene lookup returns CDR1 SGHTA and CDR2 FQGNSA. Trimming pared 5 bases from V and 4 bases from J, leaving 5 bases between. The CDR3 is CASSPSETQYF. The CDR3 DNA is TGTGCCAGCAGCCCCTCAGAGACCCAGTACTTC.

V usage is TRBV7-9 and J usage is TRBJ2-7; 8 bases align to TRBD1. The junction had 7 bases not matched to a gene; V was cut back by 6 bases and J by 9 bases. Germline V gene lookup returns CDR1 SEHNR and CDR2 FQNEAQ (reference sequence). CDR3 length equals 12 residues. The CDR3 DNA follows: TGTGCCAGCAGGAACCAGGGGGCGCCGCAGTACTTC. Residues: CASRNQGAPQYF.

This clone was picked up one time. The chain carries TRBV5-5 and TRBJ2-7, with a possible D match to TRBD1 (5 bases). Germline V CDR1 and CDR2: SGHKS, YYEKEE (reference sequence). This CDR3 has 13 residues. The ends were cut back, 0 bases at V and 4 bases at J, with 8 bases in the middle. CDR3 DNA sequence: TGTGCCAGCAGCTTGGGACAGCTATACGAGCAGTACTTC. Protein: CASSLGQLYEQYF.

J is TRBJ2-5 and V is TRBV10-2; D may be TRBD1 (6 bases). Per germline, CDR1 WSHSY and CDR2 SAAADI. This CDR3 contains 11 residues. V lost 6 bases to trimming and J lost 4 bases, with 6 bases between them. CDR3 nucleotide sequence: TGCGCCAGCAGGGGGGCAGAGACCCAGTACTTC. Translation: CASRGAETQYF.

The CDR3 protein is CASSPPGSPYEQYF. The DNA for the CDR3 is TGCGCCAGCAGCCCCCCCGGGAGTCCCTACGAGCAGTACTTC. The genes are TRBV5-1 and TRBJ2-7; D might be TRBD2 (6 bases). The germline CDR1 and CDR2 sequences are SGHRS and YFSETQ. The CDR3 extends over 14 amino acids. The V gene lost 4 bases and the J gene lost 2 bases, with 13 bases spanning the gap.

J is TRBJ2-1 and V is TRBV10-1, with a tentative D call TRBD2 (6 bases). Germline lookup yields CDR1 WNHNN and CDR2 SYGVQD (reference sequence). The CDR3 length is 15 residues. The V gene lost 6 bases and the J gene lost 3 bases, with 15 bases spanning the gap. The CDR3 region has the DNA TGCGCCAGCAGCCGCGGGGAAATGGGCTACAATGAGCAGTTCTTC. As protein: CASSRGEMGYNEQFF.

The gene calls are TRBV7-2 and TRBJ1-2; 8 bases agree with TRBD1. Losses at the gene ends were 5 bases for V and 6 bases for J; bases not matched to a gene: 11. The germline V gene encodes CDR1 SGHTA and CDR2 FQGNSA. CDR3 size: 15 residues. This chain's CDR3 is CASSQGAGRYDGYTF. The CDR3 DNA reads as TGTGCCAGCAGCCAGGGGGCAGGGAGGTACGATGGCTACACCTTC. The entire variable domain, with the rest obtained from reference TRBV7-2 and TRBJ1-2, is as follows: GAGVSQSPSNKVTEKGKDVELRCDPISGHTALYWYRQSLGQGLEFLIYFQGNSAPDKSGLPSDRFSAERTGGSVSTLTIQRTQQEDSAVYLCASSQGAGRYDGYTFGSGTRLTVV.

The J gene is TRBJ1-3, the V gene TRBV12-5; a weak D match, TRBD1 (6 bases). The CDR3 is made up of 13 amino acids. V was trimmed by 8 bases and J by 4 bases, leaving 12 bases between them. Germline assignment: CDR1 LGHNT and CDR2 FRNRAP. CDR3 DNA: TGTGCTAGTAACCCAGGGACAGGAAACACCATATATTTT. Translation gives CASNPGTGNTIYF.

The chain employs TRBV7-9 and TRBJ1-6; 7 nucleotides match TRBD1. The V gene's germline CDR1 is SEHNR and CDR2 FQNEAQ (reference sequence). The CDR3 has 15 residues. J gave up 5 bases and V 5 bases, and 6 bases lay outside the gene matches. The CDR3 sequence: CASSRQGVDNSPLHF. The DNA of the CDR3 is TGTGCCAGCAGCCGGCAGGGGGTTGATAATTCACCCCTCCACTTT.

On this clone: Other DNA sequences in the same sample also yield this CDR3. The chain joins TRBV7-2 to TRBJ2-1, with a weak D call TRBD2 (5 bases). The V gene lost 1 base and the J gene lost 0 bases, with 10 bases spanning the gap. This CDR3 is built from 16 residues. The germline V gene encodes CDR1 SGHTA and CDR2 FQGNSA. The CDR3 here is CASSLGSGSSYNEQFF. The CDR3 DNA reads as TGTGCCAGCAGCTTAGGAAGCGGCAGCTCCTACAATGAGCAGTTCTTC.

This sequence joins TRBV18 and TRBJ2-7, with D uncertain. The CDR3 consists of 14 residues. Germline CDR1 reads KGHSH; CDR2 reads LQKENI. V lost 6 bases to trimming and J lost 1 base, with 13 bases between them. The CDR3, as DNA: TGTGCCAGCTCTCAAAATAAGGGATCCTACGAGCAGTACTTC. It is translated as CASSQNKGSYEQYF.

This clone was seen only once. The chain has TRBV7-3 and TRBJ2-1, with TRBD2 identical over 13 bases. V lost 5 bases to trimming and J lost 8 bases; unmatched junction nucleotides: 9. The CDR3 length is 16 residues. Looked up from germline, CDR1 is SGHTA and CDR2 is FQGTGA. DNA for the CDR3: TGTGCCAGCAGCCTACCGGGACTAGCGGGACGGGATGAGCAGTTCTTC. Translation gives CASSLPGLAGRDEQFF.